This TCR beta chain was sequenced during a study of blood T cells in healthy people across ages. Study observations and caveats: As age increased, TCR beta diversity per million T cells fell in a roughly linear fashion. More naive CD4+ cells and higher diversity marked long-lived donors relative to aged donors.

Many counts were recorded for this clonotype. What it recognizes is unknown. Next came a second PCR, run for about 7 to 12 cycles, which used a sample-barcoded 5' primer along with a J-beta primer mix. Samples each returned at least 3 million CDR3-containing paired-end reads. TCRdb itself ran the 5' RACE reads through MiXCR, one entry per CDR3 protein. This repertoire shows over 950,000 distinct CDR3 sequences, around two fifths found once; its top ten account for around 13%. Researchers report isolating at least 7 million PBMCs per sample. Trimming at V came to 5 bases and at J to 0 bases, leaving 7 bases not matched to a gene. The CDR3 sequence is 16 residues long. Germline V CDR1 and CDR2: MNHEY, SVGAGI.

Specimen: blood. The TCR sequence derives from a man aged 18 to 29 in good health. The rearrangement links TRBV6-5 to TRBJ2-1; 7 positions match TRBD1. This CDR3 is CASSGTGQSSYNEQFF. The CDR3, as DNA: TGTGCCAGCAGTGGGACGGGACAGAGCTCCTACAATGAGCAGTTCTTC.